This passage covers 25 T cell receptor beta chains from one sample sequenced in a study of T cell responses to AZD1222 COVID-19 vaccine. Only in-frame clones appear in the TCRdb table, and some are missing; sequencing was by immunoSEQ multiplex PCR. The table lists 84,000 or so clones, nearly 90% of them singletons. Sequenced here: peripheral blood, sampled on day 0 of MenACWY control vaccination. The receptors stem from an adult in good health.

J is TRBJ2-7 and V is TRBV11-2; D may be TRBD2 (5 bases). This CDR3 has 15 amino acids. Germline V CDR1 and CDR2: SGHAT, FQNNGV. V lost 5 bases to trimming and J lost 0 bases, with 14 bases between them. The CDR3 region is CASSPQRASSYEQYF. The DNA of the CDR3 is TGTGCCAGCAGCCCTCAGAGGGCGAGCTCCTACGAGCAGTACTTC.

This clone was recorded only once. The rearrangement joins TRBV3-1 (or the pseudogene TRBV3-2) to TRBJ1-6; 7 bases fit TRBD1. This CDR3 has 14 amino acids. V dropped 2 bases and J dropped 9; count of bases not matched to a gene: 4. Germline V lookup: CDR1 LGHDT, CDR2 YNNKEL (reference sequence). The CDR3, as DNA: TGTGCCAGCAGCCAATCGGCAGGGGGTTCACCCCTCCACTTT. This encodes CASSQSAGGSPLHF.

The rearrangement links TRBV7-9 to TRBJ2-5; D is unclear. With 5 bases removed from V and 4 bases from J, the gap between germline ends came to 20 bases. The CDR3 runs to 16 residues. Germline V CDR1 and CDR2: SEHNR, FQNEAQ (reference sequence). CDR3 sequence: CASSLQGTLVAETQYF. The CDR3, as DNA: TGTGCCAGCAGCCTCCAAGGCACCCTTGTGGCAGAGACCCAGTACTTC. Supplemented by reference TRBV7-9 and TRBJ2-5, the full variable domain reads DTGVSQNPRHKITKRGQNVTFRCDPISEHNRLYWYRQTLGQGPEFLTYFQNEAQLEKSRLLSDRFSAERPKGSFSTLEIQRTEQGDSAMYLCASSLQGTLVAETQYFGPGTRLLVL.

The gene calls are TRBV3-1 (or the pseudogene TRBV3-2) and TRBJ2-3; 9 bases are shared with TRBD1. This CDR3 comprises 16 residues. Unmatched junction bases numbered 6, after V lost 0 bases and J lost 5 bases. The germline V gene has CDR1 LGHDT and CDR2 YNNKEL (reference sequence). This CDR3 reads CASSQDTGTGRDTQYF. CDR3 DNA sequence: TGTGCCAGCAGCCAAGACACCGGGACAGGGAGAGATACGCAGTATTTT.

This clone was recorded once. The chain has TRBV4-2 and TRBJ2-2; 12 nucleotides line up with TRBD2. The CDR3 loop spans 17 amino acids. The trim removed 4 bases at V and 6 bases at J, leaving 9 bases unmatched. Germline values: CDR1 LGHNA, CDR2 YNFKEQ. The CDR3 region has the DNA TGTGCCAGCAGCCCCCGGACGGCTAGCGGGGGGGCCGGGGAGCTGTTTTTT. Protein: CASSPRTASGGAGELFF.

The CDR3 region is CASSFGAGLSNSPLHF. CDR3 in DNA: TGTGCCAGCAGCTTTGGAGCAGGGCTAAGTAATTCACCCCTCCACTTT. The J gene is TRBJ1-6, the V gene TRBV5-4, with TRBD1 as a possible D gene (5 bases). V lost 2 bases and J lost 6, with 15 bases in between. In germline, CDR1 is SGHNT, CDR2 YYREEE (reference sequence). This CDR3 spans 16 amino acids.

CDR3: CASNPSWSGAEAFF. CDR3 sequence (DNA): TGTGCCAGCAATCCGTCCTGGTCGGGGGCTGAAGCTTTCTTT. The chain joins TRBV28 to TRBJ1-1; a possible D gene is TRBD1 (5 bases). V lost 7 bases, J lost 6 bases, and 18 bases lay in between. CDR1 and CDR2 (germline): MDHEN, SYDVKM. CDR3 length equals 14 residues. Filled out from reference TRBV28 and TRBJ1-1, the complete variable domain reads DVKVTQSSRYLVKRTGEKVFLECVQDMDHENMFWYRQDPGLGLRLIYFSYDVKMKEKGDIPEGYSVSREKKERFSLILESASTNQTSMYLCASNPSWSGAEAFFGQGTRLTVV.

The V and J genes are TRBV5-5 and TRBJ1-2; 7 nucleotides line up with TRBD1. This CDR3 spans 15 amino acids. V lost 1 base, J lost 4 bases, and 7 bases stayed unmatched. Germline lookup yields CDR1 SGHKS and CDR2 YYEKEE (reference sequence). In DNA, the CDR3 is TGTGCCAGCAGCTTGTCGGTCAGGGGGTTCTATGGCTACACCTTC. Translated, it gives CASSLSVRGFYGYTF. The complete variable domain, with remaining parts taken from reference TRBV5-5 and TRBJ1-2, reads DAGVTQSPTHLIKTRGQQVTLRCSPISGHKSVSWYQQVLGQGPQFIFQYYEKEERGRGNFPDRFSARQFPNYSSELNVNALLLGDSALYLCASSLSVRGFYGYTFGSGTRLTVV.

The V and J genes are TRBV7-3 and TRBJ2-3; D might be TRBD1 or TRBD2, each matching 7 bases. The CDR3 consists of 15 residues. V dropped 3 bases and J dropped 6 bases, with 16 bases sitting between them. The germline gives CDR1 SGHTA, CDR2 FQGTGA. Here the CDR3 DNA reads TGTGCCAGCAGCTTCGGCCAGGGGGGGTACGATACGCAGTATTTT. This encodes CASSFGQGGYDTQYF.

V gene TRBV7-2 combines with J gene TRBJ2-5, with D possibly being TRBD1 (6 bases). The V end lost 5 bases, the J end lost 3 bases, and 16 bases lay between the germline ends. This CDR3 has 15 amino acids. Germline V gene sequence: CDR1 SGHTA, CDR2 FQGNSA. CDR3 nucleotide sequence: TGTGCCAGCAGCCCCGGGACACCCTCAAAAGAGACCCAGTACTTC. Protein: CASSPGTPSKETQYF.

The chain uses TRBV7-9 and TRBJ1-2; tentative D call: TRBD1 (5 bases). Between the trimmed V and J ends, which lost 5 bases and 7 bases, there was a span of 14 bases. Per the germline V gene, CDR1 is SEHNR and CDR2 is FQNEAQ (reference sequence). This CDR3 has 13 residues. Here the CDR3 reads CASSAPGAAGYTF. In DNA, the CDR3 is TGTGCCAGCAGCGCCCCCGGGGCGGCTGGCTACACCTTC. The entire variable domain, with the rest obtained from reference TRBV7-9 and TRBJ1-2, is as follows: DTGVSQNPRHKITKRGQNVTFRCDPISEHNRLYWYRQTLGQGPEFLTYFQNEAQLEKSRLLSDRFSAERPKGSFSTLEIQRTEQGDSAMYLCASSAPGAAGYTFGSGTRLTVV.

This clone was found once. CDR3 nucleotides: TGTGCCAGCAGCCTCCCCGGAGGGCCCTACAATGAGCAGTTCTTC. It translates to CASSLPGGPYNEQFF. The rearrangement joins TRBV3-1 (or the pseudogene TRBV3-2) to TRBJ2-1; D is perhaps TRBD2 (6 bases). The CDR3 runs 15 residues. V was trimmed by 4 bases and J by 2 bases, leaving 12 bases between them. Germline V gene sequence: CDR1 LGHDT, CDR2 YNNKEL (reference sequence).

This chain uses TRBV2 with TRBJ1-5; a weak D match, TRBD1 (5 bases). Trimming took off 2 bases at V and 9 bases at J, with 14 bases between the two ends. The germline CDR1 and CDR2 sequences are SNHLY and FYNNEI. This CDR3 has 14 residues. CDR3 sequence (DNA): TGTGCCAGCAGTGAATTGGGGGGTTCCGGGCCCCAGCATTTT. This gives the protein CASSELGGSGPQHF.

The rearrangement links TRBV9 to TRBJ2-3; the D gene is possibly TRBD2 (6 bases). This CDR3 is built from 15 residues. The germline V gene encodes CDR1 SGDLS and CDR2 YYNGEE. Trimming took off 0 bases at V and 2 bases at J, with 10 bases between the two ends. In nucleotides, the CDR3 is TGTGCCAGCAGCGTAGACCTAGCGCACACAGATACGCAGTATTTT. It codes for CASSVDLAHTDTQYF.

The rearrangement joins TRBV3-1 (or the pseudogene TRBV3-2) to TRBJ2-5; TRBD2 aligns across 8 bases. With 4 bases clipped from V and 5 bases from J, the junction kept 12 bases outside the gene matches. This CDR3 region has 16 residues. The germline V gene encodes CDR1 LGHDT and CDR2 YNNKEL (reference sequence). The CDR3, as DNA: TGTGCCAGCAGCCCGGGACGGGGGGGCTTGGAGGAGACCCAGTACTTC. It codes for CASSPGRGGLEETQYF.

The rearrangement links TRBV27 to TRBJ2-7; D perhaps matches TRBD2 (7 bases). This CDR3 spans 15 amino acids. V lost 6 bases and J 7 bases, leaving 22 bases between the germline ends. Germline V CDR1 and CDR2: MNHEY, SMNVEV (reference sequence). The CDR3, as DNA: TGTGCCAGCAGCCTAACTCTTGGGGGGGCGAGGGAGCAGTACTTC. It specifies CASSLTLGGAREQYF.

In this sample, this clone turned up once. CDR3 nucleotide sequence: TGTGCCAGCAGCTGCCGGGGAGCGAACGTTCTATGCGGCGAGCAGTACTTC. It is translated as CASSCRGANVLCGEQYF. The V and J genes are TRBV5-6 and TRBJ2-7, with D possibly TRBD2 on 5 matching bases. Trimming cost V 3 bases and J 6 bases, with 25 bases left between them. CDR1 is SGHDT and CDR2 is YYEEEE in the germline V gene. There are 17 residues in the CDR3. Filled out from reference TRBV5-6 and TRBJ2-7, the complete variable domain reads DAGVTQSPTHLIKTRGQQVTLRCSPKSGHDTVSWYQQALGQGPQFIFQYYEEEERQRGNFPDRFSGHQFPNYSSELNVNALLLGDSALYLCASSCRGANVLCGEQYFGPGTRLTVT.

V and J are TRBV29-1 and TRBJ2-2; 12 bases are a match to TRBD2. This CDR3 is 14 amino acids long. The germline CDR1 and CDR2 sequences are SQVTM and ANQGSEA. The V and J ends lost 7 bases and 3 bases, in that order; junction bases with no gene match: 3. The CDR3 reads CSARLAGDTGELFF. CDR3 nucleotides: TGCAGCGCCCGACTAGCGGGGGACACCGGGGAGCTGTTTTTT.

V is TRBV19 and J is TRBJ2-3, with D maybe TRBD1 (5 bases). The germline CDR1 and CDR2 sequences are LNHDA and SQIVND (reference sequence). Trimming took off 3 bases at V and 1 base at J, with 14 bases between the two ends. The CDR3 is made up of 16 amino acids. As DNA, the CDR3 is TGTGCCAGTAGTATCTCAGGGCGTTATGGCACAGATACGCAGTATTTT. Amino acid sequence: CASSISGRYGTDTQYF.

The DNA of the CDR3 is TGTGCCAGAGAGGAACAGGGGGCGAACACTGAAGCTTTCTTT. It encodes CAREEQGANTEAFF. The J gene is TRBJ1-1, the V gene TRBV2; 9 bases match TRBD1. Germline assignment: CDR1 SNHLY and CDR2 FYNNEI. This CDR3 region has 14 residues. Trimming at V came to 9 bases and at J to 1 base, leaving 6 bases not matched to a gene.

The chain uses TRBV3-1 (or the pseudogene TRBV3-2) and TRBJ2-7; 13 bases match TRBD2. The J segment lost 1 base and the V segment lost 5 bases, leaving 2 bases of the junction unmatched. The V gene's germline CDR1 is LGHDT and CDR2 YNNKEL (reference sequence). CDR3 length equals 15 residues. The CDR3 DNA reads TGTGCCAGCAGCGGACTAGCGGGGGCTTCCTACGAGCAGTACTTC. Protein: CASSGLAGASYEQYF.

The chain carries TRBV28 and TRBJ2-5; weak D call: TRBD2 (5 bases). V shed 4 bases and J shed 7 bases, with 7 bases lying between them. This CDR3 comprises 11 residues. CDR1 MDHEN and CDR2 SYDVKM come from the germline V gene. DNA for the CDR3: TGTGCCAGCAGTTCGGACTGGACCCAGTACTTC. Translated: CASSSDWTQYF.

For the CDR3, the DNA is TGTGCCTGGGCCCGTCAGGGCACTAACTATGGCTACACCTTC. Amino acids: CAWARQGTNYGYTF. J is TRBJ1-2 and V is TRBV30; possibly TRBD1 for D (5 bases). The germline V gene encodes CDR1 GTSNPN and CDR2 SVGIG (reference sequence). This CDR3 comprises 14 residues. The V gene lost 5 bases and the J gene lost 0 bases, with 13 bases spanning the gap.

The J gene is TRBJ1-6, the V gene TRBV6-2 or TRBV6-3; TRBD1 matches 9 bases. CDR1 MNHEY and CDR2 SVGEGT come from the germline V gene. The CDR3 covers 14 residues. Trimming removed 3 bases from V and 9 bases from J; junction bases left unmatched: 3. The CDR3 sequence: CASSYRQGVSPLHF. CDR3 nucleotide sequence: TGTGCCAGCAGTTATCGACAGGGGGTTTCACCCCTCCACTTT.

The chain uses TRBV2 and TRBJ2-1; 9 positions agree with TRBD2. This CDR3 is built from 16 residues. Germline lookup yields CDR1 SNHLY and CDR2 FYNNEI. V lost 3 bases and J lost 8; bases outside the gene matches: 11. CDR3 amino acids: CASSDDPGTSSDEQFF. The DNA of the CDR3 is TGTGCCAGCAGTGATGACCCCGGGACTAGCTCAGATGAGCAGTTCTTC. Based on the CDR3 plus reference TRBV2 and TRBJ2-1, the full variable domain is EPEVTQTPSHQVTQMGQEVILRCVPISNHLYFYWYRQILGQKVEFLVSFYNNEISEKSEIFDDQFSVERPDGSNFTLKIRSTKLEDSAMYFCASSDDPGTSSDEQFFGPGTRLTVL.